This T cell receptor (beta chain) was recovered during a study of low-dose radiotherapy and immunotherapy resistance in tumors (dated 2022 in TCRdb). Looking at the study overall: In Cohort 1, each fraction delivered 0.5 Gy every 2 weeks, and the prescribed total PTV dose was 6.5 Gy. Cohort 2 received 1 Gy per fraction every two weeks, with a total of 13 Gy over 26 weeks. Patients were given nivolumab as a 240 mg flat dose every two weeks and ipilimumab at 1 mg/kg every six weeks, with both drugs delivered intravenously. Every two weeks, patients got intravenous cyclophosphamide at 200 mg/m2, given one day ahead of each radiation and immunotherapy administration. Aspirin 300 mg was taken orally once daily by patients for four cycles, starting on cycle 1 day 1. No randomization into treatment groups was done for the people taking part in the trial. Eight patients were included in the translational analysis: three from the first dose cohort and the first five from the second dose cohort.

The listed sequencing device is Illumina HiSeq 2500. To make first-strand cDNA, Superscript III was used along with a set of TRAV- and TRBV-specific primers so that both the TCRalpha and TCRbeta chains were covered. TCRs were amplified for 20 to 25 PCR cycles with Phusion, using a constant-region primer paired with the adapter attached to the V primers. The isolated mRNA was amplified using the MessageAmp II aRNA Amplification Kit, with in vitro transcription performed for about 16 hours at 37 degrees C. mRNA for TCR sequencing was isolated with the Dynabeads mRNA DIRECT Purification Kit. A second roughly 23-cycle Phusion PCR added indexed Illumina adapters, and products were purified with AMPure XP beads. The authors' analysis ran thus. Custom Perl scripts pooled TCR sequences encoding the same protein, removed out-of-frame sequences and computed each clonotype's abundance. Any TCR sequence supported by only a single read was excluded from analysis. Among the metrics used to describe the repertoires were Shannon entropy, Gini index, clonality, richness, and the frequency of TCRs shared between repertoires. The public reads were reanalyzed by TCRdb: fastp trimming at Q25, MiXCR alignment, in-frame beta chains only. Each CDR3 protein appears once, grouped with its most common genes and DNA. What appears here as the V and J calls and clone size reflects TCRdb's work, not the paper's. Recorded for this sample are roughly 100,000 distinct CDR3 sequences; less than 25% of them occurred a single time. The ten most abundant clones make up over 10% of the sample.

In the paper's terms, the time point label means: after trial treatment. The sample's treatment or condition, from its label and the paper: LDRT plus nivolumab, ipilimumab, low-dose cyclophosphamide and aspirin (RACIN trial). Donors were enrolled in RACIN, a single-arm phase I dose-escalation trial in which nivolumab, ipilimumab, aspirin, low-dose cyclophosphamide and low-dose radiotherapy were combined. Patients were eligible if they had advanced solid tumors that were TIL-negative. CDR1 and CDR2 were assigned from the germline V gene as SGHRS and YFSETQ. The CDR3 numbers 13 residues from cysteine through phenylalanine. Only the CDR3 portion is preserved as DNA: 39 bases, with reading frame beginning at the first base. V gives up 2 bases and J gives up 6 bases, and the segment between their germline ends measures 10 bases. The table lists this clonotype with many counts. Its antigen remains undetermined. No much larger clonotype is one base removed from it; base qualities were not supplied.

The chain was built from TRBV5-1 and TRBJ2-3; perhaps TRBD2 is the D gene, with 6 bases matching. The receptor was derived from a female donor with ovarian cancer. The specimen comprised PBMCs, sampled after low-dose radiotherapy plus immunotherapy. The CDR3 protein: CASSFTGGDTQYF. In nucleotides, the sequence is TGCGCCAGCAGCTTTACCGGAGGGGATACGCAGTATTTT. Here the CDR3 is joined to the reference TRBV5-1 and TRBJ2-3 genes, and the full variable domain is: KAGVTQTPRYLIKTRGQQVTLSCSPISGHRSVSWYQQTPGQGLQFLFEYFSETQRNKGNFPGRFSGRQFSNSRSEMNVSTLELGDSALYLCASSFTGGDTQYFGPGTRLTVL.